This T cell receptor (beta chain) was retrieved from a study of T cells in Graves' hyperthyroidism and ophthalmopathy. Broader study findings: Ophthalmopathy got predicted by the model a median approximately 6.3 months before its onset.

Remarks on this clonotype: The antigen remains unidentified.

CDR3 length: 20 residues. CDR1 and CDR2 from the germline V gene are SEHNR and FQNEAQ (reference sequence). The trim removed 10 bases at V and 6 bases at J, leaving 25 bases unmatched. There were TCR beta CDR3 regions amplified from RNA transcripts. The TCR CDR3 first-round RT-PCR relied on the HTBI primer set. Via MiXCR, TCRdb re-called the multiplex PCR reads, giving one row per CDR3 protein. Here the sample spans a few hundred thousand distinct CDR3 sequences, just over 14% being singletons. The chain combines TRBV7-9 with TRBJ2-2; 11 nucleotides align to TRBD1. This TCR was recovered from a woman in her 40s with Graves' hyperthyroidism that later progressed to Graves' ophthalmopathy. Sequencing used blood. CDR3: CATDDTGQGDRGIAPGELFF. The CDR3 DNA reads TGTGCCACCGATGATACGGGACAGGGGGATCGGGGTATTGCGCCCGGGGAGCTGTTTTTT.